These 2 T cell receptor beta chains share one sample of origin, sequenced in a study of cytomegalovirus exposure and HLA in healthy donors. PCR used 60 Vbeta primers and 13 Jbeta primers. The repertoire was sequenced with immunoSEQ multiplex PCR; TCRdb's copy has only in-frame clones and lacks some. The sample contains around 160,000 clones, roughly 80% of which appear only once. The sample comprised PBMCs. All receptors come from a male donor in good health and CMV-seronegative.

The chain is built from TRBV4-3 and TRBJ2-4, with 12 bases matching TRBD2. Trimming at V came to 1 base and at J to 4 bases, leaving 8 bases not matched to a gene. The CDR3 has 18 amino acids. Germline V gives CDR1 LGHNA, CDR2 YSLEER. The CDR3 is CASSQGLRLAGAKNIQYF. As DNA, the CDR3 is TGCGCCAGCAGCCAAGGGCTAAGACTAGCGGGAGCAAAAAACATTCAGTACTTC.

The rearrangement links TRBV6-1 to TRBJ2-1; possible D gene TRBD1, 5 bases. Looked up from germline, CDR1 is MNHNS and CDR2 is SASEGT. The CDR3 loop spans 15 amino acids. V lost 2 bases, J lost 7 bases, and 15 bases lay in between. The CDR3 sequence is CASSEIVQGRNEQFF. In DNA, the CDR3 is TGTGCCAGCAGTGAAATTGTCCAGGGAAGGAATGAGCAGTTCTTC.